This note documents a single TCR beta chain sequence. Its antigen is unidentified. V lost 4 bases, J lost 0 bases, and 11 bases lay in between. Per the germline V gene, CDR1 is SGHRS and CDR2 is YFSETQ. The CDR3 contains 14 residues. Here immunoSEQ multiplex PCR was the method, and the copy in TCRdb shows in-frame clones only, minus some. The sample consists of 15,000 to 20,000 clones, 86% of them appearing once. This sample stems from a study of radiotherapy plus CTLA-4 blockade in lung cancer. Study outcomes and limitations: TCR clones from tumors expanded in blood after radiotherapy plus ipilimumab.

The chain carries TRBV5-1 and TRBJ2-7, with a tentative D call TRBD2 (6 bases). Sequenced here: peripheral blood, sampled from a patient treated with radiotherapy plus ipilimumab. The sequence derives from a human donor with non-small cell lung cancer whose response to radiotherapy plus ipilimumab could not be evaluated. The CDR3 region has the DNA TGCGCCAGCAGCACAACTAGCAGCTCCTACGAGCAGTACTTC. It is translated as CASSTTSSSYEQYF.